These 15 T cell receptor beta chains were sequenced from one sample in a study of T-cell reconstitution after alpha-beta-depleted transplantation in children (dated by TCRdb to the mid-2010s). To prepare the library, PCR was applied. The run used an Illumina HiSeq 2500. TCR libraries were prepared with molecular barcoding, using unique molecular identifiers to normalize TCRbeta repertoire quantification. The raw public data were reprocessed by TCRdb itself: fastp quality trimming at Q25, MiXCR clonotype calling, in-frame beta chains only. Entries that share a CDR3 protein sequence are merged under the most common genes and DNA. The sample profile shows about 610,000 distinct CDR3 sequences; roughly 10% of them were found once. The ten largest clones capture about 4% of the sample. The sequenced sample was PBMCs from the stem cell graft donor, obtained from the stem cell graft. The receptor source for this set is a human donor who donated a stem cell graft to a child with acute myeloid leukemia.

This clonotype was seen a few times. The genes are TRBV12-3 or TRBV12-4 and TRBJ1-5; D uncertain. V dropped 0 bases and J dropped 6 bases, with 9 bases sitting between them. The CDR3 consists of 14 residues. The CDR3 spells CASSLAQSSQPQHF. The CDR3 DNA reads TGTGCCAGCAGTTTAGCGCAGAGTAGTCAGCCCCAGCATTTT.

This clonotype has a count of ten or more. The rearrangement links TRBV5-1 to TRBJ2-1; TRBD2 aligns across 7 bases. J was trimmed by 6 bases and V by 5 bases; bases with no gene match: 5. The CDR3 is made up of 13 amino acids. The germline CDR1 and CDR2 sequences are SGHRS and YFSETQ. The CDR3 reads CASRIPSGNEQFF. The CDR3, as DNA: TGCGCCAGCAGGATCCCTAGCGGCAATGAGCAGTTCTTC.

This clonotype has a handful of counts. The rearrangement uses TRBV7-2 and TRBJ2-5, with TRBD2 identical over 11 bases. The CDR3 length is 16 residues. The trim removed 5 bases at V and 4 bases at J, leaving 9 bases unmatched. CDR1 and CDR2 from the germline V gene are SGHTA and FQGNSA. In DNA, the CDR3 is TGTGCCAGCAGCACGCGACTAGCGGGACCCTCAGAGACCCAGTACTTC. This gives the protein CASSTRLAGPSETQYF.

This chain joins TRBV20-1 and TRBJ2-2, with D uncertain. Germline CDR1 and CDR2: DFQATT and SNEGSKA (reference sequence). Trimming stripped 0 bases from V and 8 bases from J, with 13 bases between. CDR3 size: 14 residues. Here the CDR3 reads CSARDNGVAGELFF. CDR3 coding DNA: TGCAGTGCTAGAGATAATGGGGTTGCGGGGGAGCTGTTTTTT.

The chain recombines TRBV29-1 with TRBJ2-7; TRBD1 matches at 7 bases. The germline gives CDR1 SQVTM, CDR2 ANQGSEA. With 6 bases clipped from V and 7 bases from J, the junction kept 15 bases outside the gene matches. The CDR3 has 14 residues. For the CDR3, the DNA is TGCAGCGTGCAAAAGAGGGGGCTCGCGGGTGAGCAGTACTTC. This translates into CSVQKRGLAGEQYF.

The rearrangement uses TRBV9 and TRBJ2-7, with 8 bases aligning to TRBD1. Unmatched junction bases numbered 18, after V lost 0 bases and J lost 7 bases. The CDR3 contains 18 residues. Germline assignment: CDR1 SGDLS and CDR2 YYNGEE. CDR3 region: CASSVGGTGPSYLLEQYF. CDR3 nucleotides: TGTGCCAGCAGCGTAGGGGGGACAGGCCCATCCTACCTACTAGAGCAGTACTTC.

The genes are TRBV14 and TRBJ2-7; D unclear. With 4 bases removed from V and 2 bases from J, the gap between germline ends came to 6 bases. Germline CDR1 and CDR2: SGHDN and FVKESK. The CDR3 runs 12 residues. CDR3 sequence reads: CASSPWTYEQYF. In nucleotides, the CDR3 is TGTGCCAGCAGCCCCTGGACCTACGAGCAGTACTTC.

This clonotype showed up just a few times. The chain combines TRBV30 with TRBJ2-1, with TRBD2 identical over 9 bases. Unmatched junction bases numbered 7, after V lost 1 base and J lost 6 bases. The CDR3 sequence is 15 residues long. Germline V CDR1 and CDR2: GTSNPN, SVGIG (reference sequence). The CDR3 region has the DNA TGTGCCTGGAGTGGGGGCGGGAGGGCGAGCAATGAGCAGTTCTTC. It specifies CAWSGGGRASNEQFF. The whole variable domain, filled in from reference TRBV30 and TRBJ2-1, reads SQTIHQWPATLVQPVGSPLSLECTVEGTSNPNLYWYRQAAGRGLQLLFYSVGIGQISSEVPQNLSASRPQDRQFILSSKKLLLSDSGFYLCAWSGGGRASNEQFFGPGTRLTVL.

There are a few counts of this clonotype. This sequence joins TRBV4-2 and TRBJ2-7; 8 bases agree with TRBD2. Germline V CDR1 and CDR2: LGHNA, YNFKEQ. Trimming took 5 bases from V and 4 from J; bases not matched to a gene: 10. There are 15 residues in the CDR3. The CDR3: CASSKSGSGLYEQYF. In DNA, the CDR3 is TGTGCCAGCAGCAAAAGCGGGAGTGGTTTGTACGAGCAGTACTTC.

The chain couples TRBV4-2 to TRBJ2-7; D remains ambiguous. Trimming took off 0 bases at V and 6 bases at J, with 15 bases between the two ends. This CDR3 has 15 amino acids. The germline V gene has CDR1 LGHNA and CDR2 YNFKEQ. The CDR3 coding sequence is TGTGCCAGCAGCCAAGACCTAATGCTTATCTCCGAGCAGTACTTC. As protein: CASSQDLMLISEQYF.

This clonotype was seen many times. DNA of the CDR3: TGCGCCAGCAGCTTGACGGCGGGAAACACTGAAGCTTTCTTT. This encodes CASSLTAGNTEAFF. The chain joins TRBV5-1 to TRBJ1-1; D ambiguous. V lost 1 base, J lost 2 bases, and 9 bases lay in between. The CDR3 sequence is 14 residues long. In germline, CDR1 is SGHRS, CDR2 YFSETQ.

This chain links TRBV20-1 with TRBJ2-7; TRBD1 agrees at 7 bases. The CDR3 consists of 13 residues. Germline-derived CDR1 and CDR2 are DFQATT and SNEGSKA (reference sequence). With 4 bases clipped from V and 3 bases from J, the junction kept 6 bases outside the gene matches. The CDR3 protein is CSATGTAVYEQYF. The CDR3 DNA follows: TGCAGTGCTACCGGGACAGCTGTCTACGAGCAGTACTTC.

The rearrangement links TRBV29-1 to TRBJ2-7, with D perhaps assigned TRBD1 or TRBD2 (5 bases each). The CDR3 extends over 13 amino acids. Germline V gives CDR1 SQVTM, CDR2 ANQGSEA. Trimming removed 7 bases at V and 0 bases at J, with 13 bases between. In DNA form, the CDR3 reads TGCAGCGCTACCCGGGACGTCTCCTACGAGCAGTACTTC. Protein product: CSATRDVSYEQYF.

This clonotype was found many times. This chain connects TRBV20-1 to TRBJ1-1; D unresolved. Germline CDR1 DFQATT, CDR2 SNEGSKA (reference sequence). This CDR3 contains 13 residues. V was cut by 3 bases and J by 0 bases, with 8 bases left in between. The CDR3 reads CSASRRMNTEAFF. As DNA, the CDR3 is TGCAGTGCTAGTCGGCGGATGAACACTGAAGCTTTCTTT.

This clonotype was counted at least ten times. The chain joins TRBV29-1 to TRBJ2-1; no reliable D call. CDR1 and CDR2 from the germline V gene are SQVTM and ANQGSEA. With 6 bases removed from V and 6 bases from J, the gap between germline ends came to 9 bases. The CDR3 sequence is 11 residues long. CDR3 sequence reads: CSVALGNEQFF. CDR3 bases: TGCAGCGTAGCCCTCGGCAATGAGCAGTTCTTC.